The clone carrying this TCR beta chain has a handful of counts. The data were obtained in a study of T cell repertoires in cytomegalovirus infection. Via MiXCR, TCRdb re-called the reads, giving one row per CDR3 protein. The sample yields 250,000 or so distinct CDR3 sequences, around 8.7% seen once. Germline CDR1 is PRHDT and CDR2 is FYEKMQ (reference sequence). CDR3 length: 14 residues. V was clipped by 4 bases and J by 7 bases, with 14 bases between them. The TCR sequence derives from a human donor in good health (CMV status not recorded). Some clones in this sample may be carry-over from other donors' samples. This chain links TRBV13 with TRBJ2-1; unclear D gene. The sequenced sample was PBMCs. As DNA, the CDR3 is TGTGCCAGCAGCTCCAGGCGAGCCGGGAATGAGCAGTTCTTC. Translating it yields CASSSRRAGNEQFF.